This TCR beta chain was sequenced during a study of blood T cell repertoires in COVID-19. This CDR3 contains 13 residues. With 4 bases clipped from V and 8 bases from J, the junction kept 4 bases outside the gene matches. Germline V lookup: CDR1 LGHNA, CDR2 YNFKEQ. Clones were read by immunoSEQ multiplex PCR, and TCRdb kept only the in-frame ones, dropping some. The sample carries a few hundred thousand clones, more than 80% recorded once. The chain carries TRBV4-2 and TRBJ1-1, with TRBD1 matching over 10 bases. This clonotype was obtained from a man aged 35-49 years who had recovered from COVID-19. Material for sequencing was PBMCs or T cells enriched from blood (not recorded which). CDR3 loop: CASSLDRGREAFF. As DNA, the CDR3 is TGTGCCAGCAGCCTGGACAGGGGGAGGGAAGCTTTCTTT.